This T cell receptor beta chain was sequenced in a study of Ad26.COV2.S vaccination and SARS-CoV-2 variants. Turning to this clone: Its cognate antigen is unknown.

Findings and caveats of the study: Among vaccine recipients, spike-specific TCR breadth exceeded that of placebo recipients. Researchers reported similar non-spike TCR breadth in vaccine and placebo recipients.

TCRdb's table, derived via immunoSEQ multiplex PCR, lists solely in-frame clones and lacks some. The sample contains roughly 400,000 clones, around 91% of which appear only once. Sample treatment: approximately 18 received Ad26.COV2.S at low or high dose, single or two shots; a few received placebo; per-sample allocation not given. Sampling took place 63 days after the first vaccine or placebo injection. Spike of the Wuhan-strain SARS-CoV-2 was expressed by an Ad26 vector, which formed the vaccine. The sample was peripheral blood, taken in a trial of Ad26.COV2.S vaccine versus placebo. The TCR was taken from a person aged 18-65 years who received the Ad26.COV2.S COVID-19 vaccine or a placebo.

The CDR3 region has the DNA TGTGCCAGCAGCAAAGCGCTTTTGGGAGTGACTTCCTACAATGAGCAGTTCTTC. Translating it yields CASSKALLGVTSYNEQFF. V usage is TRBV21-1 and J usage is TRBJ2-1; the table gives TRBD2 as D, unverified against the DNA. TRBV21-1 is tagged as a pseudogene. This CDR3 is 18 amino acids long.